This record covers a single T cell receptor beta chain. As yet, its antigen is unknown. The record originates from a study of OX40 agonist ivuxolimab in advanced cancers. Study overall: Ivuxolimab, which patients received intravenously every 2 weeks, was dosed at 0.01 to 10 mg/kg. Cohort: around 83% men, mean age about 60, aged roughly 23 to 90.

Study findings and constraints: Relatively little clonal expansion, among the lowest observed, appeared in partial responders at 0.1-3.0 mg/kg.

Using immunoSEQ multiplex PCR, the repertoire was profiled, and TCRdb retains in-frame clones only, with some absent. This table holds about 78,000 clones, approximately 90% found once. Germline CDR1 reads LNHDA; CDR2 reads SQIVND (reference sequence). The CDR3 extends over 14 amino acids. The V gene lost 3 bases and the J gene lost 0 bases, with 9 bases spanning the gap. Sequencing was performed on CD4+ or CD8+ T cells sorted from blood, taken in a trial of the OX40 agonist ivuxolimab. This receptor was obtained from an adult with an advanced solid tumor such as melanoma, head and neck, liver or kidney cancer. The rearrangement links TRBV19 to TRBJ2-7; D call uncertain. The CDR3 region is CASSISSSSYEQYF. The CDR3 DNA reads as TGTGCCAGTAGTATCTCTTCCAGCTCCTACGAGCAGTACTTC.